This T cell receptor beta chain originates from a study of beta chain features in type 1 diabetes (dated by TCRdb to between 2017 and 2018). Concerning the study at large: Mean age, gender distribution, total cell number and subset yield were not different between patients and healthy donors. A total of 107,917,701 sorted cells were examined across all samples, and RNA yield correlated strongly with the number of cells per subset. The study compared the TCRB repertoires of sorted circulating CD4+ T cell subsets in recently diagnosed type 1 diabetes patients with those in matched healthy donors. Regulatory and stem cell-like memory subsets were isolated from only 8 patients and 8 healthy donors, whereas naive and central memory subsets came from all 30 or so donors. What the study reported, not specific to this receptor: HLA sub-analyses involved small numbers of individuals, so any influence of HLA type on TCRB rearrangement remained unresolved. PCR may preferentially amplify shorter templates, but because patient and control samples were amplified and corrected together, any resulting skew would affect both groups equally. In all four CD4+ subsets, TCRB CDR3 length was moderately but significantly shorter in type 1 diabetes patients. Naive, central memory and regulatory TCRB repertoires appeared to be more similar among patients than among healthy donors. At VDJ recombination sites, type 1 diabetes patients had fewer insertions and more deleted nucleotides, which implies abnormalities in thymic rearrangement. Sequencing cDNA rather than genomic DNA could over-represent highly expressing activated cells, although activation and CD3 levels did not differ between groups.

Measured from the cysteine to the phenylalanine, the CDR3 is 15 residues long. Kept here is only the CDR3 DNA, which spans 45 bases and is read in frame from base 1. According to the germline V gene (reference sequence), CDR1 reads SGHNT and CDR2 reads YYREEE. Trimming takes 2 bases from V and 0 bases from J, and the germline ends sit 11 bases apart. Each donor gave one peripheral blood draw, averaging approximately 120 mL, which was collected into heparinised tubes. A BD FACSAria II and a panel including CD45RO, CCR7, CD25, CD127, CD95 and CD27 were used to sort naive, central memory, regulatory and stem cell-like memory CD4+ T cells. Every sorted population had a purity above 98%. PBMCs were separated immediately by Lymphoprep density gradient centrifugation and were stained directly, without being cultured. To minimize batch effects, samples were stained and sorted in pairs, one healthy donor with one patient per experiment.

The High Capacity cDNA Reverse Transcription Kit was used to reverse transcribe all of the isolated RNA, meaning that expressed TCRB transcripts were what got sequenced. Deep immunoSEQ sequencing was applied to naive, central memory and regulatory T cell samples, giving an average of roughly 3.5 million total reads per sample. Sorted cells were lysed in RLT buffer and RNA was extracted with DNase-treated RNeasy Micro or Mini kits, depending on cell number. To prevent cross-contamination, every cell subset was processed on its own, while patient and healthy donor samples were processed together. The immunoSEQ multiplex PCR was used to amplify TCRB sequences from cDNA, generating 87-bp fragments that spanned the CDR3 region. Sequencing of the amplicons was performed on the Illumina HiSeq platform. The source study handled its data this way. Synthetic template baselines were used to correct PCR bias computationally, reads within Hamming distance 2 were collapsed, and singletons that could not be merged were discarded. Reads were aligned to IMGT to assign V, D and J genes, CDR3 length, and insertions or deletions at six rearrangement sites. Clonotype counts were normalized to sorted cell number within each subset before computing true diversity and Gini coefficients with the tcR R package. The overlap coefficient, calculated on TCRB nucleotide sequences, was used to measure repertoire sharing. Out-of-frame TCRB sequences from naive cells were analyzed to stand in for the pre-selection repertoire. The table was pulled from immuneACCESS by TCRdb, which kept in-frame rearrangements only. Such tables lose some clones; where checked, under half of the loss comes from unresolved V genes, and the rest has no known cause. That table is the source of V, J and clone size, and D and trimming were worked out from the DNA. This sample holds about 240,000 clones; 11% to 15% were observed only once. 0.015% to 0.02% of the sample is taken by the ten largest.

Turning to this clone: Its specific antigen is unknown. Within one base of it there is no much larger clone, and no base qualities were kept.

This receptor chain uses TRBV5-4 and TRBJ1-1, and the D gene may be TRBD1, 6 bases matching. The sequence came from a man aged 25 to 40 with type 1 diabetes. Sequenced sample: naive CD4+ T cells from blood. The sample's cell subset or site label, in plain terms: true naive CD4+ T cells. In nucleotides, the sequence is TGTGCCAGCAGCTTACCCAGGGGCATGAACACTGAAGCTTTCTTT. Protein translation: CASSLPRGMNTEAFF.